The 18 T cell receptor beta chains below come from one sample, sequenced in a study of T cell responses to AZD1222 COVID-19 vaccine. Sequencing used immunoSEQ multiplex PCR; TCRdb keeps in-frame clones, though not all of them. The sample lists 85,000 to 100,000 clones, almost 80% seen once, with roughly 21% in the top ten. Sequences were derived from peripheral blood, sampled on day 0 of AZD1222 vaccination. These receptors were taken from an adult in good health.

There are a few counts of this clone. V is TRBV9 and J is TRBJ2-5, with TRBD1 matching 8 bases. CDR1 SGDLS and CDR2 YYNGEE come from the germline V gene. CDR3 length: 13 residues. In nucleotides, the CDR3 is TGTGCAAGTAGGCAGGGGGCGCGGGAGACCCAGTACTTC. Translating it yields CASRQGARETQYF. Full variable domain (rest looked up from reference TRBV9 and TRBJ2-5): DSGVTQTPKHLITATGQRVTLRCSPRSGDLSVYWYQQSLDQGLQFLIQYYNGEERAKGNILERFSAQQFPDLHSELNLSSLELGDSALYFCASRQGARETQYFGPGTRLLVL.

A remark on this clone: Different DNA sequences within this sample yield the same CDR3. The chain has TRBV18 and TRBJ1-2, with TRBD1 identical over 7 bases. CDR1 is KGHSH, CDR2 LQKENI, per germline. The CDR3 has 13 amino acids. V gave up 3 bases and J gave up 4 bases; unmatched junction bases: 2. Here the CDR3 reads CASSPDRVYGYTF. The CDR3 DNA is TGTGCCAGCTCACCTGACAGGGTCTATGGCTACACCTTC.

The chain joins TRBV28 to TRBJ2-3; 8 nucleotides align to TRBD2. The CDR3 has 14 amino acids. CDR1 and CDR2 from the germline V gene are MDHEN and SYDVKM. V dropped 8 bases and J dropped 5; count of bases not matched to a gene: 9. CDR3 in amino acids: CASGERAGVDTQYF. The CDR3 bases are TGTGCCAGCGGGGAACGAGCGGGAGTAGATACGCAGTATTTT.

V usage is TRBV19 and J usage is TRBJ2-1, with TRBD2 matching 11 bases. The CDR3 extends over 14 amino acids. CDR1 is LNHDA, CDR2 SQIVND, per germline (reference sequence). With 9 bases clipped from V and 1 base from J, the junction kept 2 bases outside the gene matches. The CDR3 reads CASASGRSYNEQFF. The CDR3 nucleotides read TGTGCCAGCGCTAGCGGGAGGTCCTACAATGAGCAGTTCTTC. The entire variable domain, with the rest obtained from reference TRBV19 and TRBJ2-1, is as follows: DGGITQSPKYLFRKEGQNVTLSCEQNLNHDAMYWYRQDPGQGLRLIYYSQIVNDFQKGDIAEGYSVSREKKESFPLTVTSAQKNPTAFYLCASASGRSYNEQFFGPGTRLTVL.

The J gene is TRBJ1-1, the V gene TRBV30, with D unclear. Trimming left V 1 base short and J 2 bases short, with 11 bases between. The CDR3 runs to 14 residues. Germline V lookup: CDR1 GTSNPN, CDR2 SVGIG (reference sequence). CDR3 amino acids: CAWSGVLANTEAFF. In nucleotides, the CDR3 is TGTGCCTGGAGTGGGGTCCTGGCAAACACTGAAGCTTTCTTT.

The chain joins TRBV3-1 (or the pseudogene TRBV3-2) to TRBJ2-5; 8 bases map to TRBD1. The CDR3 runs 14 residues. CDR1 LGHDT and CDR2 YNNKEL come from the germline V gene (reference sequence). The ends lost 4 bases at V and 7 bases at J; junction bases unmatched: 8. The CDR3 loop is CASSPLAGGMTQYF. The DNA for the CDR3 is TGTGCCAGCAGCCCCCTGGCAGGGGGCATGACCCAGTACTTC.

The chain combines TRBV4-3 with TRBJ2-5; D possibly corresponds to TRBD1 (5 bases). Trimming took off 0 bases at V and 5 bases at J, with 19 bases between the two ends. This CDR3 comprises 17 residues. Germline loops: CDR1 LGHNA, CDR2 YSLEER. In DNA, the CDR3 is TGCGCCAGCAGCCAAGAAGGATCAGGGTTTGGTTTCGAGACCCAGTACTTC. It translates to CASSQEGSGFGFETQYF.

J is TRBJ2-6 and V is TRBV4-3; no firm D call. V lost 0 bases, J lost 2 bases, and 14 bases lay in between. Germline CDR1 and CDR2: LGHNA and YSLEER. The CDR3 extends over 18 amino acids. CDR3: CASSQDPSGTAGANVLTF. The CDR3 DNA reads as TGCGCCAGCAGCCAAGATCCTTCAGGTACGGCTGGGGCCAACGTCCTGACTTTC.

CDR3 bases: TGTGCCAGCAGCTTAGACAGGACTAGCGGGAGTCATCGTGAGCAGTTCTTC. Amino acids: CASSLDRTSGSHREQFF. This chain links TRBV7-8 with TRBJ2-1, with 13 bases fitting TRBD2. The CDR3 length is 17 residues. CDR1 and CDR2 (germline): SGHVS, FQNEAQ. Trimming removed 1 base from V and 9 bases from J; junction bases left unmatched: 9. The complete variable domain, with remaining parts taken from reference TRBV7-8 and TRBJ2-1, reads GAGVSQSPRYKVAKRGQDVALRCDPISGHVSLFWYQQALGQGPEFLTYFQNEAQLDKSGLPSDRFFAERPEGSVSTLKIQRTQQEDSAVYLCASSLDRTSGSHREQFFGPGTRLTVL.

The V gene is TRBV7-8, the J gene TRBJ1-1; TRBD1 matches at 7 bases. V trimming: 3 bases; J trimming: 0 bases; junction bases outside the gene matches: 10. Looked up from germline, CDR1 is SGHVS and CDR2 is FQNEAQ. The CDR3 sequence is 17 residues long. The CDR3 sequence is CASSLKGTVNLNTEAFF. The CDR3 DNA follows: TGTGCCAGCAGCTTGAAAGGGACAGTAAATTTGAACACTGAAGCTTTCTTT.

The rearrangement links TRBV5-1 to TRBJ2-5, with a tentative D call TRBD2 (6 bases). Trimming left V 0 bases short and J 1 base short, with 16 bases between. The CDR3 has 17 residues. The germline CDR1 and CDR2 sequences are SGHRS and YFSETQ. The CDR3 coding sequence is TGCGCCAGCAGCTTGGGGGCGCTGGGTAGCGGCCAAGAGACCCAGTACTTC. Its protein product is CASSLGALGSGQETQYF.

V gene TRBV28 combines with J gene TRBJ1-2; a weak D match, TRBD1 (6 bases). The CDR3 contains 14 residues. V lost 2 bases to trimming and J lost 7 bases, with 14 bases between them. Germline V gene sequence: CDR1 MDHEN, CDR2 SYDVKM. CDR3 bases: TGTGCCAGCAGTTTAGGTTCCGGGGGCGGTGGCTACACCTTC. Translation gives CASSLGSGGGGYTF.

The chain joins TRBV11-2 to TRBJ2-3; a possible D gene is TRBD2 (5 bases). V shed 5 bases and J shed 0 bases, with 15 bases lying between them. The CDR3 runs 16 residues. Per germline, CDR1 SGHAT and CDR2 FQNNGV. The CDR3 DNA reads TGTGCCAGCAGCCGCGGGCGGAGCACTAGCACAGATACGCAGTATTTT. Its protein is CASSRGRSTSTDTQYF.

This clone was seen more than once but under ten times. V gene TRBV7-8 combines with J gene TRBJ2-1; tentative D call: TRBD1 (6 bases). Germline V gene data show CDR1 as SGHVS and CDR2 as FQNEAQ. The CDR3 is made up of 16 amino acids. Trimming took off 1 base at V and 1 base at J, with 11 bases between the two ends. The CDR3: CASSLVGARSYNEQFF. The CDR3 region has the DNA TGTGCCAGCAGCTTAGTGGGGGCGCGGTCCTACAATGAGCAGTTCTTC.

The genes are TRBV6-1 and TRBJ1-4, with D tentatively TRBD1 (5 bases). The CDR3 has 14 residues. V lost 1 base to trimming and J lost 8 bases, with 11 bases between them. Germline CDR1 reads MNHNS; CDR2 reads SASEGT. The CDR3 DNA reads as TGTGCCAGCAGTGAAGAAGTGGGGGAGGAAAAACTGTTTTTT. This translates into CASSEEVGEEKLFF.

This clone was observed a few times. Other DNA sequences in this specimen translate into the identical CDR3. The chain links TRBV28 to TRBJ1-4, with D perhaps matching TRBD1 (6 bases). The germline V gene has CDR1 MDHEN and CDR2 SYDVKM. Trimming removed 4 bases at V and 3 bases at J, with 9 bases between. The CDR3 is made up of 14 amino acids. The CDR3 region has the DNA TGTGCCAGCAGTTCACAGGGTTCTAATGAAAAACTGTTTTTT. Protein product: CASSSQGSNEKLFF.

This chain joins TRBV9 and TRBJ2-3; unclear D gene. This CDR3 has 16 amino acids. The V gene lost 0 bases and the J gene lost 1 base, with 12 bases spanning the gap. The V gene's germline CDR1 is SGDLS and CDR2 YYNGEE. The CDR3 loop is CASSVGALLGTDTQYF. DNA of the CDR3: TGTGCCAGCAGCGTAGGGGCTCTATTAGGCACAGATACGCAGTATTTT.

The rearrangement uses TRBV7-2 and TRBJ1-1; D gene uncertain. With 3 bases removed from V and 1 base from J, the gap between germline ends came to 15 bases. The germline V gene has CDR1 SGHTA and CDR2 FQGNSA. There are 16 residues in the CDR3. CDR3 sequence reads: CASSFRALTGNTEAFF. CDR3 nucleotide sequence: TGTGCCAGCAGCTTCCGGGCCCTAACCGGGAACACTGAAGCTTTCTTT.